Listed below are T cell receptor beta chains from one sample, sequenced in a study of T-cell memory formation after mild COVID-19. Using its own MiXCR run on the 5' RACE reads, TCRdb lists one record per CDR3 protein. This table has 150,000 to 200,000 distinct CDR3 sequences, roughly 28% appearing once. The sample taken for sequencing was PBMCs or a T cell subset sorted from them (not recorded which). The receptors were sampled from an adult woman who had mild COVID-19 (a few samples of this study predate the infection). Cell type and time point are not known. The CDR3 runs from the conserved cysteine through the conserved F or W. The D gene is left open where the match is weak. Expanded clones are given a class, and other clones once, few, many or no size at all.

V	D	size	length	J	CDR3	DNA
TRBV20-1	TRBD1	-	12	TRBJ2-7	CSAQGQGDEQYF	TGCAGTGCTCAGGGACAGGGGGACGAGCAGTACTTC
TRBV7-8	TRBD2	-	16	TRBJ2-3	CASSSKGLASTDTQYF	TGTGCCAGCAGCTCGAAGGGACTAGCGTCCACAGATACGCAGTATTTT
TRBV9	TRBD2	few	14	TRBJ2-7	CASSAGTRYSEQYF	TGTGCCAGCAGCGCCGGGACTAGGTACTCCGAGCAGTACTTC
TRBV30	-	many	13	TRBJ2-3	CAWSSRRADTQYF	TGTGCCTGGAGTTCACGACGCGCAGATACGCAGTATTTT
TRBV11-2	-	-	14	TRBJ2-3	CASSFDVGTDTQYF	TGTGCCAGCAGCTTCGATGTCGGCACAGATACGCAGTATTTT
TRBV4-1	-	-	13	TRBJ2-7	CASSHGDFYEQYF	TGCGCCAGCAGCCATGGGGATTTCTACGAGCAGTACTTC
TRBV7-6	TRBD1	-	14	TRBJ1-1	CASSLAAGQGQAFF	TGTGCCAGCAGCTTAGCCGCCGGACAGGGCCAAGCTTTCTTT
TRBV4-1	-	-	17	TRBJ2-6	CASSPRDKTSGANVLTF	TGCGCCAGCAGCCCAAGGGACAAAACCTCTGGGGCCAACGTCCTGACTTTC
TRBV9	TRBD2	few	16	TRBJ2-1	CASSPLSGSSYNEQFF	TGTGCCAGCAGCCCCCTAAGCGGGAGCTCCTACAATGAGCAGTTCTTC
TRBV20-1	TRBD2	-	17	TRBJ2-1	CSAHRSSGLASPYEQFF	TGCAGTGCTCATCGATCCTCGGGACTAGCATCGCCTTATGAGCAGTTCTTC
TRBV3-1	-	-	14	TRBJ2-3	CASSLGSRKDTQYF	TGTGCCAGCAGCCTGGGCTCGAGGAAAGATACGCAGTATTTT
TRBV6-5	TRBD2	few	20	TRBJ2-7	CASSLSAGELAGYWSYEQYF	TGTGCCAGCAGCCTATCGGCGGGGGAACTAGCGGGATACTGGTCCTACGAGCAGTACTTC
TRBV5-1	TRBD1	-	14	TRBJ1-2	CASSLGQGRYGYTF	TGCGCCAGCAGCTTGGGACAGGGTAGATATGGCTACACCTTC
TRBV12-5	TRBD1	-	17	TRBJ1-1	CASGAMGQGSWNTEAFF	TGTGCTAGTGGTGCCATGGGACAGGGTAGTTGGAACACTGAAGCTTTCTTT
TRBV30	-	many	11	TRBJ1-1	CAWSHGIEAFF	TGTGCCTGGAGTCATGGGATTGAAGCTTTCTTT
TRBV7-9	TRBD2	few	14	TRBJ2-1	CASSGTSVSNEQFF	TGTGCCAGCAGCGGGACTAGCGTGTCCAATGAGCAGTTCTTC
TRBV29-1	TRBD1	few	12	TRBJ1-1	CSVQGANTEAFF	TGCAGCGTACAGGGGGCGAACACTGAAGCTTTCTTT
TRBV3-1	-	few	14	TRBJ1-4	CASSQTSANEKLFF	TGTGCCAGCAGCCAGACCTCAGCTAATGAAAAACTGTTTTTT
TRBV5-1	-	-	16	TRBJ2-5	CASSLAPRESLETQYF	TGCGCCAGCAGCTTGGCGCCTAGAGAATCCCTAGAGACCCAGTACTTC
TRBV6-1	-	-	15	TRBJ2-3	CASSETYSATDTQYF	TGTGCCAGCAGTGAAACTTACAGTGCCACAGATACGCAGTATTTT
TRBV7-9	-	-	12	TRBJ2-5	CASSSKQETQYF	TGTGCCAGCAGCTCCAAACAAGAGACCCAGTACTTC
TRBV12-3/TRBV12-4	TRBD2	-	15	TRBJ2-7	CASRLLGRESDEQYF	TGTGCCAGCAGATTACTGGGGCGGGAGTCCGACGAGCAGTACTTC
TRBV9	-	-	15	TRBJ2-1	CASTMAGQTYNEQFF	TGTGCCAGCACAATGGCGGGACAAACCTACAATGAGCAGTTCTTC
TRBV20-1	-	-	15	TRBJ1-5	CSARSGGLGNQPQHF	TGCAGTGCTAGATCGGGGGGACTCGGCAATCAGCCCCAGCATTTT
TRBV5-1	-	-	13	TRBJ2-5	CASSLDRAETQYF	TGCGCCAGCAGCTTGGACAGGGCTGAGACCCAGTACTTC
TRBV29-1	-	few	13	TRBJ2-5	CSVVGLDGETQYF	TGCAGCGTTGTTGGGCTAGATGGCGAGACCCAGTACTTC
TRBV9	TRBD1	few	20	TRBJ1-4	CASSVGVGTGQGVDREKLFF	TGTGCCAGCAGCGTAGGAGTGGGTACGGGACAGGGCGTAGATAGAGAAAAACTGTTTTTT
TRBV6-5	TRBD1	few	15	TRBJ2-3	CASTQETGTLDTQYF	TGTGCCAGCACCCAAGAGACAGGGACCCTAGATACGCAGTATTTT
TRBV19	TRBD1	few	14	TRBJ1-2	CASSGQGARYGYTF	TGTGCCAGTAGCGGACAGGGGGCGCGTTATGGCTACACCTTC
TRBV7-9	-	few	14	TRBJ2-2	CASSWDFDTGELFF	TGTGCCAGCAGTTGGGACTTTGACACCGGGGAGCTGTTTTTT
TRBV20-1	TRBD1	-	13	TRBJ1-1	CSATGQGFTEAFF	TGCAGTGCCACGGGACAGGGTTTCACTGAAGCTTTCTTT
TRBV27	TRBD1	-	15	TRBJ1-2	CASRGDRATNYGYTF	TGTGCCAGCAGGGGGGACAGGGCAACTAACTATGGCTACACCTTC
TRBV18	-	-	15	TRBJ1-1	CASSPRTDMNTEAFF	TGTGCCAGCTCACCAAGGACAGATATGAACACTGAAGCTTTCTTT
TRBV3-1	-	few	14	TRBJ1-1	CASSPLGGSGEAFF	TGTGCCAGCAGCCCCTTAGGGGGGTCCGGTGAAGCTTTCTTT
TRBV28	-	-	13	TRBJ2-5	CASSFSGQETQYF	TGTGCCAGCAGTTTTAGCGGACAAGAGACCCAGTACTTC
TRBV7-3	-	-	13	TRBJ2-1	CASSLDLYNEQFF	TGTGCCAGCAGCTTAGATCTATACAATGAGCAGTTCTTC
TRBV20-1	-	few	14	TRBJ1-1	CSASREGLGSEAFF	TGCAGTGCTAGTCGCGAGGGGCTAGGGTCTGAAGCTTTCTTT
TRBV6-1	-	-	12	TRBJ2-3	CASSDLGVTQYF	TGTGCCAGCAGTGATTTGGGGGTTACGCAGTATTTT
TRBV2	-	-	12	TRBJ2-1	CAGGGGIDEQFF	TGTGCCGGCGGAGGGGGGATCGATGAGCAGTTCTTC
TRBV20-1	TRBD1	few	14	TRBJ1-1	CSASGTGGSAEAFF	TGCAGTGCTAGCGGAACAGGGGGCAGCGCTGAAGCTTTCTTT
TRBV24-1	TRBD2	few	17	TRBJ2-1	CATSDLTSGRAYNEQFF	TGTGCCACCAGTGACCTAACTAGCGGGAGGGCCTATAATGAGCAGTTCTTC
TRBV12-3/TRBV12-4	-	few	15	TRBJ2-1	CASSLGIQGVGEQFF	TGTGCCAGCAGTTTAGGCATACAGGGAGTCGGTGAGCAGTTCTTC
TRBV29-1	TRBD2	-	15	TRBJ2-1	CSVEHTGGAYNEQFF	TGCAGCGTTGAACATACGGGAGGGGCGTACAATGAGCAGTTCTTC
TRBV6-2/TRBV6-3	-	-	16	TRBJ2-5	CASRLRPPLGEETQYF	TGTGCCAGCAGGCTTCGACCCCCTTTAGGCGAGGAGACCCAGTACTTC
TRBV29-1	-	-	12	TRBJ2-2	CSVGPRTGELFF	TGCAGCGTGGGTCCGCGCACCGGGGAGCTGTTTTTT
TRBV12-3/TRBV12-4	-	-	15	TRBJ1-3	CASSPLKVSGNTIYF	TGTGCCAGCAGTCCCTTGAAAGTCTCTGGAAACACCATATATTTT
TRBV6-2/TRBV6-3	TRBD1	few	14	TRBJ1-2	CASSRQGAAYGYTF	TGTGCCAGCAGTCGGCAGGGGGCCGCCTATGGCTACACCTTC
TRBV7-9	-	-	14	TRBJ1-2	CASSSGAEGYGYTF	TGTGCCAGCAGCTCAGGGGCGGAGGGCTATGGCTACACCTTC
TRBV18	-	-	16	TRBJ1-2	CASSPGSGALNYGYTF	TGTGCCAGCTCACCAGGGTCAGGCGCGCTTAACTATGGCTACACCTTC
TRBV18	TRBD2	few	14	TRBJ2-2	CASSRTGGTGELFF	TGTGCCAGCTCACGAACGGGGGGCACCGGGGAGCTGTTTTTT
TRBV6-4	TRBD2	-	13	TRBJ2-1	CASSVSGSGEQFF	TGTGCCAGCAGTGTCAGCGGGAGTGGGGAGCAGTTCTTC
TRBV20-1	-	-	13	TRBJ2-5	CSVPPGLGETQYF	TGCAGTGTCCCTCCCGGCTTGGGAGAGACCCAGTACTTC
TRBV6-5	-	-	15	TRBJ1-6	CASSYHQGEGSPLHF	TGTGCCAGCAGTTACCACCAGGGCGAGGGTTCACCCCTCCACTTT
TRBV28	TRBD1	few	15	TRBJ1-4	CASRGTAATNEKLFF	TGTGCCAGCAGGGGGACAGCGGCAACTAATGAAAAACTGTTTTTT